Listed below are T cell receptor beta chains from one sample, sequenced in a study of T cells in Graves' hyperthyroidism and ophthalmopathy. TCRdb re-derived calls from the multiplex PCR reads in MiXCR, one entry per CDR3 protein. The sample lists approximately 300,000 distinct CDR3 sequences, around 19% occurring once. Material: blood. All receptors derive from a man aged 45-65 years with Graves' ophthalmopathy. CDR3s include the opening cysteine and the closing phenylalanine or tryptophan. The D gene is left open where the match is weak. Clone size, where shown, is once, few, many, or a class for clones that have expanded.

CDR3 DNA: TGTGCCAGCAGTTTAGGCGCAGGGGGCTTTTACCCGCAGTACTTC
CDR3 protein: CASSLGAGGFYPQYF
clone size: few
J gene: TRBJ2-7
V gene: TRBV28
D gene: TRBD1

CDR3 DNA: TGTGCCAGCAGTTTGATTCTCGGCGGGGAGCTGTTTTTT
CDR3 protein: CASSLILGGELFF
clone size: many
J gene: TRBJ2-2
V gene: TRBV28
D gene: NA

CDR3 DNA: TGTGCCACCAGTGACCCAGATCTAGCGGGGGGGAACAATGAGCAGTTCTTC
CDR3 protein: CATSDPDLAGGNNEQFF
clone size: many
J gene: TRBJ2-1
V gene: TRBV24-1
D gene: TRBD2

CDR3 DNA: TGTGCCAGCACCAAAAATCGCGATTGGAGGAATGAGCAGTTCTTC
CDR3 protein: CASTKNRDWRNEQFF
clone size: few
J gene: TRBJ2-1
V gene: TRBV6-9
D gene: NA

CDR3 DNA: TGTGCCAGCAGCCAAGAGACTAGCGGCCGGACCTCGGGCCGTGAGACCCAGTACTTC
CDR3 protein: CASSQETSGRTSGRETQYF
clone size: few
J gene: TRBJ2-5
V gene: TRBV4-2
D gene: TRBD2

CDR3 DNA: TGTGCCAGCAGTTTAGCGGGACAGGGTACGTACGAGCAGTACTTC
CDR3 protein: CASSLAGQGTYEQYF
clone size: many
J gene: TRBJ2-7
V gene: TRBV27
D gene: TRBD1

CDR3 DNA: TGCAGTGCTAAAGGACACGGCTCCTACGAGCAGTACTTC
CDR3 protein: CSAKGHGSYEQYF
clone size: many
J gene: TRBJ2-7
V gene: TRBV20-1
D gene: NA

CDR3 DNA: TGTGCCAGCAGCTCCTCCCGCTTAGCGGGTGAGCAGTTCTTC
CDR3 protein: CASSSSRLAGEQFF
clone size: many
J gene: TRBJ2-1
V gene: TRBV7-3
D gene: TRBD2

CDR3 DNA: TGCGCCAGCACCCCTCCCGGCCTAGCGGGGTACAATGAGCAGTTCTTC
CDR3 protein: CASTPPGLAGYNEQFF
clone size: NA
J gene: TRBJ2-1
V gene: TRBV5-1
D gene: TRBD2

CDR3 DNA: TGTGCCAGCAGCTTATGGGACAACGCCCCAGAGGGCTACACCTTC
CDR3 protein: CASSLWDNAPEGYTF
clone size: many
J gene: TRBJ1-2
V gene: TRBV11-1
D gene: NA

CDR3 DNA: TGCAGTGCGAGAGTACTAGCGGAGCGGTACAATGAGCAGTTCTTC
CDR3 protein: CSARVLAERYNEQFF
clone size: many
J gene: TRBJ2-1
V gene: TRBV20-1
D gene: TRBD2

CDR3 DNA: TGTGCCTGGAGTGTACTGGGCAGGGGGCATGGCTACACCTTC
CDR3 protein: CAWSVLGRGHGYTF
clone size: NA
J gene: TRBJ1-2
V gene: TRBV30
D gene: TRBD1

CDR3 DNA: TGTGCCAGCAGCCCTCGCCGGGATAATTCACCCCTCCACTTT
CDR3 protein: CASSPRRDNSPLHF
clone size: many
J gene: TRBJ1-6
V gene: TRBV11-2
D gene: NA

CDR3 DNA: TGTGCCAGCAGTTTAGTGGGGACCAATGAGCAGTTCTTC
CDR3 protein: CASSLVGTNEQFF
clone size: NA
J gene: TRBJ2-1
V gene: TRBV6-1
D gene: NA

CDR3 DNA: TGCAGTGCTCCTCGGGCAGGGGGAACCTACGAGCAGTACTTC
CDR3 protein: CSAPRAGGTYEQYF
clone size: few
J gene: TRBJ2-7
V gene: TRBV20-1
D gene: TRBD1

CDR3 DNA: TGTGCCAGCAGCTTAACAGGGGTCCAAGAGACCCAGTACTTC
CDR3 protein: CASSLTGVQETQYF
clone size: many
J gene: TRBJ2-5
V gene: TRBV5-6
D gene: TRBD1

CDR3 DNA: TGTGCCAGCAGTGTTGGGACAGGGGGATTCTATGGCTACACCTTC
CDR3 protein: CASSVGTGGFYGYTF
clone size: NA
J gene: TRBJ1-2
V gene: TRBV6-1
D gene: TRBD1

CDR3 DNA: TGTGCCAGCAGCCAAGTGGCGGGAGAAGGGGGAACAGATACGCAGTATTTT
CDR3 protein: CASSQVAGEGGTDTQYF
clone size: few
J gene: TRBJ2-3
V gene: TRBV3-1
D gene: NA

CDR3 DNA: TGTGCCAGCAGTTCCTATGGGGGCCTCCCCTACGAGCAGTACTTC
CDR3 protein: CASSSYGGLPYEQYF
clone size: many
J gene: TRBJ2-7
V gene: TRBV28
D gene: NA

CDR3 DNA: TGCGCCAGCAGCCAAGATCTGGACAGGGTTATCTACGAGCAGTACTTC
CDR3 protein: CASSQDLDRVIYEQYF
clone size: NA
J gene: TRBJ2-7
V gene: TRBV4-3
D gene: TRBD1

CDR3 DNA: TGTGCCAGCAGTTCCCTTCGGGATAATTCACCCCTCCACTTT
CDR3 protein: CASSSLRDNSPLHF
clone size: many
J gene: TRBJ1-6
V gene: TRBV12-3/TRBV12-4
D gene: NA

CDR3 DNA: TGCAGCGTCTCAGGGATAGGGAACACTGAAGCTTTCTTT
CDR3 protein: CSVSGIGNTEAFF
clone size: NA
J gene: TRBJ1-1
V gene: TRBV29-1
D gene: NA

CDR3 DNA: TGCGCCAGCAGCTTGGCCGTACAGGGCAACTCTGGAAACACCATATATTTT
CDR3 protein: CASSLAVQGNSGNTIYF
clone size: NA
J gene: TRBJ1-3
V gene: TRBV5-1
D gene: NA

CDR3 DNA: TGTGCCAGCACCGTAGGGGGAGGCTCTGGAAACACCATATATTTT
CDR3 protein: CASTVGGGSGNTIYF
clone size: NA
J gene: TRBJ1-3
V gene: TRBV9
D gene: NA

CDR3 DNA: TGTGCCAGCAGCGACGGCGCCCGCACAGATACGCAGTATTTT
CDR3 protein: CASSDGARTDTQYF
clone size: NA
J gene: TRBJ2-3
V gene: TRBV9
D gene: NA

CDR3 DNA: TGCAGTGCTAGGAATCTACTAGCGGGAGATATAGATACGCAGTATTTT
CDR3 protein: CSARNLLAGDIDTQYF
clone size: many
J gene: TRBJ2-3
V gene: TRBV20-1
D gene: TRBD2

CDR3 DNA: TGTGCCAGCTCACCAGACGATACGCAGTATTTT
CDR3 protein: CASSPDDTQYF
clone size: many
J gene: TRBJ2-3
V gene: TRBV18
D gene: NA

CDR3 DNA: TGTGCCAGCAGTCCTGACTTCGGACTAGCGGGAGGGGGTCGGTTCTTC
CDR3 protein: CASSPDFGLAGGGRFF
clone size: NA
J gene: TRBJ2-1
V gene: TRBV28
D gene: TRBD2

CDR3 DNA: TGTGCCAGCAGCCAAGGACTGGAGCAGTTCTTC
CDR3 protein: CASSQGLEQFF
clone size: many
J gene: TRBJ2-1
V gene: TRBV3-1
D gene: NA

CDR3 DNA: TGTGCCAGCAGTTTACAGGGATTTTCCTACGAGCAGTACTTC
CDR3 protein: CASSLQGFSYEQYF
clone size: many
J gene: TRBJ2-7
V gene: TRBV28
D gene: NA

CDR3 DNA: TGTGCCAGCAGCGCGGGACTACAAGAGACCCAGTACTTC
CDR3 protein: CASSAGLQETQYF
clone size: many
J gene: TRBJ2-5
V gene: TRBV11-2
D gene: TRBD2

CDR3 DNA: TGTGCCTGGAGTGGGACAGGGAATCAGCCCCAGCATTTT
CDR3 protein: CAWSGTGNQPQHF
clone size: many
J gene: TRBJ1-5
V gene: TRBV30
D gene: TRBD1

CDR3 DNA: TGTGCCAGCAGTCTCTTTACTAGCGGGACCAAGAATGAGCAGTTCTTC
CDR3 protein: CASSLFTSGTKNEQFF
clone size: many
J gene: TRBJ2-1
V gene: TRBV28
D gene: TRBD2

CDR3 DNA: TGTGCCAGCAGTTACGGGGAGTCTAGCACAGATACGCAGTATTTT
CDR3 protein: CASSYGESSTDTQYF
clone size: once
J gene: TRBJ2-3
V gene: TRBV6-9
D gene: NA